The T cell receptor (beta chain) described here comes from a study of CD8+ T cells in alopecia areata. Overall study context: Tofacitinib administration persisted for 6 to 18 months, succeeded by 6 months off drug.

The CDR3 is made up of 13 amino acids. From germline, CDR1 is SEHNR and CDR2 FQNEAQ (reference sequence). V shed 5 bases and J shed 3 bases, with 10 bases lying between them. cDNA reverse transcribed from extracted RNA served as the sequencing template. TCRdb's table, derived via immunoSEQ multiplex PCR, lists solely in-frame clones and lacks some. The data show more than 200,000 clones, under 70% seen once. The chain employs TRBV7-9 and TRBJ1-2; possible D gene TRBD1, 6 bases. The TCR sequence derives from a human donor with alopecia areata. Sequencing was performed on CD4+ T cells sorted from blood, taken at week 0. CDR3: CASSRDMDYGYTF. CDR3 DNA sequence: TGTGCCAGCAGCAGGGACATGGACTATGGCTACACCTTC.